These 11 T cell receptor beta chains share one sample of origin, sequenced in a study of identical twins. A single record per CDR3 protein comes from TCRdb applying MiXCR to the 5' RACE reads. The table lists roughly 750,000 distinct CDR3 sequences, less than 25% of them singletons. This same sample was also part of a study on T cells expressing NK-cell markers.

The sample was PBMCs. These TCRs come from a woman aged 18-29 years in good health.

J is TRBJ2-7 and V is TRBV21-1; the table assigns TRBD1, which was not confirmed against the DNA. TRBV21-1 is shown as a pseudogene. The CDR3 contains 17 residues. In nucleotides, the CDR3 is TGTGCCAGGGTTGCGAGGGGGGGCGTTTTCCCGACCTACGAGCAGTACTTC. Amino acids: CARVARGGVFPTYEQYF.

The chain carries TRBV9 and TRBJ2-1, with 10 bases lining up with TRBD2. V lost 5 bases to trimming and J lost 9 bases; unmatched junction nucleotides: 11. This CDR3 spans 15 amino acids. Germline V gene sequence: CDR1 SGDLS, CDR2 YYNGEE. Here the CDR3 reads CASSDSGRSMGEQFF. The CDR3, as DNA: TGTGCCAGCAGTGATAGCGGGAGGAGCATGGGTGAGCAGTTCTTC. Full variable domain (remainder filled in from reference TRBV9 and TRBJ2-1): DSGVTQTPKHLITATGQRVTLRCSPRSGDLSVYWYQQSLDQGLQFLIQYYNGEERAKGNILERFSAQQFPDLHSELNLSSLELGDSALYFCASSDSGRSMGEQFFGPGTRLTVL.

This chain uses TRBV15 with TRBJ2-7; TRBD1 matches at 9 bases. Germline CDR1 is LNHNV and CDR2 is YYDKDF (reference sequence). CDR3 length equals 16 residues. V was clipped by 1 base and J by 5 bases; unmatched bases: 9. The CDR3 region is CATSRALGTGTDEQYF. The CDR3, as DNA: TGTGCCACCAGCAGAGCGTTAGGGACAGGGACGGACGAGCAGTACTTC.

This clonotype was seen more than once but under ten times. CDR3 in amino acids: CSAIAGLNTEAFF. CDR3 nucleotide sequence: TGCAGTGCTATCGCTGGACTGAACACTGAAGCTTTCTTT. This chain joins TRBV20-1 and TRBJ1-1; D call uncertain. V shed 4 bases and J shed 0 bases, with 9 bases lying between them. CDR1 and CDR2 (germline): DFQATT, SNEGSKA (reference sequence). The CDR3 totals 13 residues.

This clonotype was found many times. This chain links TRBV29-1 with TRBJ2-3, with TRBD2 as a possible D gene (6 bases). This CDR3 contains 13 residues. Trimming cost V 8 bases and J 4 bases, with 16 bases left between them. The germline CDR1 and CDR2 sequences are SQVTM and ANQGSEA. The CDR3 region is CSTRDRLADTQYF. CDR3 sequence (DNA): TGCAGCACCCGGGACCGACTAGCAGATACGCAGTATTTT.

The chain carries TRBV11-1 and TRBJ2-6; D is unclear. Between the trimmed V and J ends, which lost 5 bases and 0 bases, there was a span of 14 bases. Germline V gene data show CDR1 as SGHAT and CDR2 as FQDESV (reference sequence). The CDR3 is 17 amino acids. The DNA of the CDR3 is TGTGCCAGCAGCCTATCAACGAGGAGCTCTGGGGCCAACGTCCTGACTTTC. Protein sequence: CASSLSTRSSGANVLTF.

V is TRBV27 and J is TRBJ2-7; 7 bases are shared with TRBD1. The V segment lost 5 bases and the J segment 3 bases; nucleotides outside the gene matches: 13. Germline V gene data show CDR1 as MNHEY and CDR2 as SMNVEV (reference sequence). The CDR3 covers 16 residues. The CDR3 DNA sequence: TGTGCCAGCAGTCATTCCACACAGGCAGGGGGCTACGAGCAGTACTTC. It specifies CASSHSTQAGGYEQYF.

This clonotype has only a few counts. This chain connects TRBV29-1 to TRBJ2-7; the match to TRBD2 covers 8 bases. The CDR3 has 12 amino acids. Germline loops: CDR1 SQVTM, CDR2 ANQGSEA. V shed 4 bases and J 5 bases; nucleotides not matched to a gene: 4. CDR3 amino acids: CSVAGTSHEQYF. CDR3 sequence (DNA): TGCAGCGTTGCCGGGACTAGTCACGAGCAGTACTTC.

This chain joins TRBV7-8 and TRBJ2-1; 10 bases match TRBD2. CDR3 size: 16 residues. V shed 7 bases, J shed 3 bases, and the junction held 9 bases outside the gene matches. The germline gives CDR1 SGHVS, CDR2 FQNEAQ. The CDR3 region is CASTLRLAGVYNEQFF. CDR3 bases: TGTGCCAGCACCCTTCGTCTAGCGGGAGTCTACAATGAGCAGTTCTTC.

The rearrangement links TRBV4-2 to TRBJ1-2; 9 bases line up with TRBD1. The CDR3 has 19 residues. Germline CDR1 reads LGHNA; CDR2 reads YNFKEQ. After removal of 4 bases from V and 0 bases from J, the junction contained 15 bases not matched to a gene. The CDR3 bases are TGTGCCAGCAGCCCAAGGGTGCGGGACAGGGATAATCCTAACTATGGCTACACCTTC. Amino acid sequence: CASSPRVRDRDNPNYGYTF.

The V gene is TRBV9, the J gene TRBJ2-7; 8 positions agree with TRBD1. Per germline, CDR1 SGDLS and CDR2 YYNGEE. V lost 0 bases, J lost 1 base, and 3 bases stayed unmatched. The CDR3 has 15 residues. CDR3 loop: CASSVGTGLSYEQYF. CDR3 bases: TGTGCCAGCAGCGTAGGGACAGGGCTGTCCTACGAGCAGTACTTC.